Presented here are 25 T cell receptor beta chains from one specimen sequenced in a study of T cell responses to AZD1222 COVID-19 vaccine. Profiling relied on immunoSEQ multiplex PCR, and the TCRdb table lists in-frame clones only, not all of them. The data contain about 100,000 clones, approximately 90% of them singletons. Sequenced material: peripheral blood, taken on day 0 of AZD1222 vaccination. The receptor set was obtained from an adult in good health.

The V gene is TRBV6-1, the J gene TRBJ1-1; the D is unclear. The V end was cut by 1 base, the J end by 0 bases, with 12 bases between. The CDR3 runs to 16 residues. The germline V gene encodes CDR1 MNHNS and CDR2 SASEGT. The DNA for the CDR3 is TGTGCCAGCAGTGAAGGGCGCGGGAGGGTGAACACTGAAGCTTTCTTT. Translation gives CASSEGRGRVNTEAFF.

The gene calls are TRBV10-3 and TRBJ1-6; no firm D call. With 4 bases removed from V and 6 bases from J, the gap between germline ends came to 10 bases. The CDR3 covers 14 residues. Germline V gene data show CDR1 as ENHRY and CDR2 as SYGVKD. For the CDR3, the DNA is TGTGCCATCAGTGCCCCAGGATTTAATTCACCCCTCCACTTT. Its protein is CAISAPGFNSPLHF.

The chain links TRBV28 to TRBJ2-3; 12 bases agree with TRBD2. J gave up 3 bases and V 1 base, and 11 bases lay outside the gene matches. The CDR3 has 19 amino acids. Germline CDR1 and CDR2: MDHEN and SYDVKM. The CDR3 DNA follows: TGTGCCAGCAGTTTATCCACCTTAGGACTAGCGGGGTGGACAGATACGCAGTATTTT. Its translation is CASSLSTLGLAGWTDTQYF.

This clone was counted a few times. The chain couples TRBV27 to TRBJ2-2; D not certain. The V gene lost 9 bases and the J gene lost 0 bases, with 8 bases spanning the gap. Germline CDR1 reads MNHEY; CDR2 reads SMNVEV (reference sequence). The CDR3 length is 13 residues. The CDR3 spells CASLAANTGELFF. As DNA, the CDR3 is TGTGCCAGTCTCGCCGCGAACACCGGGGAGCTGTTTTTT.

The chain links TRBV15 to TRBJ2-2, with a tentative D call TRBD1 (6 bases). CDR3 length: 14 residues. The ends were cut back, 3 bases at V and 6 bases at J, with 11 bases in the middle. Germline V gene data show CDR1 as LNHNV and CDR2 as YYDKDF (reference sequence). CDR3 sequence reads: CATSRDRGAGELFF. In nucleotides, the CDR3 is TGTGCCACCAGCAGGGACAGAGGAGCCGGGGAGCTGTTTTTT.

The rearrangement uses TRBV7-3 and TRBJ1-6; 8 bases map to TRBD1. This CDR3 is built from 15 residues. Germline V CDR1 and CDR2: SGHTA, FQGTGA. V was pared by 2 bases and J by 7 bases, with 4 bases of the junction left unmatched. Here the CDR3 DNA reads TGTGCCAGCAGCTTATCAGGGGGCGAAAATTCACCCCTCCACTTT. As protein: CASSLSGGENSPLHF. Combining the CDR3 with reference TRBV7-3 and TRBJ1-6 gives the whole variable domain GAGVSQTPSNKVTEKGKYVELRCDPISGHTALYWYRQSLGQGPEFLIYFQGTGAADDSGLPNDRFFAVRPEGSVSTLKIQRTERGDSAVYLCASSLSGGENSPLHFGNGTRLTVT.

This sequence joins TRBV6-5 and TRBJ1-1, with D hard to call. The CDR3 contains 13 residues. Trimming removed 6 bases from V and 2 bases from J, with 10 bases in between. Germline CDR1 reads MNHEY; CDR2 reads SVGAGI. The CDR3 spells CASSLDENTEAFF. CDR3 coding DNA: TGTGCCAGCAGCCTGGACGAAAACACTGAAGCTTTCTTT.

The chain recombines TRBV6-5 with TRBJ1-6, with 7 bases identical to TRBD1. The germline CDR1 and CDR2 sequences are MNHEY and SVGAGI. The CDR3 spans 15 residues. The trim removed 6 bases at V and 2 bases at J, leaving 4 bases unmatched. The CDR3 is CASSRGGPYNSPLHF. The CDR3 DNA is TGTGCCAGCAGCAGGGGGGGTCCCTATAATTCACCCCTCCACTTT.

The chain employs TRBV19 and TRBJ1-1; 7 bases are a match to TRBD1. The length of the CDR3 is 13 residues. The trim removed 5 bases at V and 3 bases at J, leaving 3 bases unmatched. Per germline, CDR1 LNHDA and CDR2 SQIVND (reference sequence). CDR3 region: CASSDRVYTEAFF. DNA for the CDR3: TGTGCCAGTAGTGACAGGGTATACACTGAAGCTTTCTTT.

The chain employs TRBV11-2 and TRBJ1-2; TRBD1 aligns across 10 bases. The CDR3 has 15 amino acids. Germline V gives CDR1 SGHAT, CDR2 FQNNGV. The trim removed 0 bases at V and 8 bases at J, leaving 6 bases unmatched. CDR3 nucleotides: TGTGCCAGCAGCTTAGAGGGACAGGGGATTCTCGGCTACACCTTC. It translates to CASSLEGQGILGYTF.

The chain carries TRBV6-1 and TRBJ1-5; D call uncertain. The CDR3 is 13 amino acids. Germline values: CDR1 MNHNS, CDR2 SASEGT. V lost 1 base to trimming and J lost 7 bases, with 8 bases between them. This chain's CDR3 is CASSEGKHQPQHF. The CDR3 DNA follows: TGTGCCAGCAGTGAAGGAAAGCACCAGCCCCAGCATTTT.

V usage is TRBV5-1 and J usage is TRBJ2-2, with 7 bases that match TRBD1. V was pared by 1 base and J by 4 bases, with 4 bases of the junction left unmatched. Germline CDR1 is SGHRS and CDR2 is YFSETQ. The CDR3 extends over 15 amino acids. CDR3 sequence: CASSLMAGGTGELFF. CDR3 DNA sequence: TGCGCCAGCAGCTTGATGGCAGGGGGCACCGGGGAGCTGTTTTTT.

This clone occurred a few times. The chain joins TRBV15 to TRBJ2-5; D gene unclear. CDR3 size: 15 residues. V was shortened by 1 base and J by 1 base, with 10 bases between the two germline ends. Germline V lookup: CDR1 LNHNV, CDR2 YYDKDF (reference sequence). This chain's CDR3 is CATSRVSGPQETQYF. The CDR3 bases are TGTGCCACCAGCAGAGTATCCGGGCCCCAAGAGACCCAGTACTTC.

This sequence joins TRBV5-4 and TRBJ2-5, with 11 bases fitting TRBD1. This CDR3 is 18 amino acids long. CDR1 SGHNT and CDR2 YYREEE come from the germline V gene (reference sequence). Trimming took 4 bases from V and 1 from J; bases not matched to a gene: 12. CDR3 in amino acids: CASSRGTGGGLGQETQYF. In DNA, the CDR3 is TGTGCCAGCAGCCGTGGGACAGGGGGAGGACTGGGCCAAGAGACCCAGTACTTC.

The V call is TRBV5-4, the J call TRBJ1-1; a possible D gene is TRBD1 (5 bases). Trimming stripped 4 bases from V and 4 bases from J, with 14 bases between. There are 14 residues in the CDR3. In germline, CDR1 is SGHNT, CDR2 YYREEE (reference sequence). CDR3 region: CASSHGFGGTEAFF. CDR3 bases: TGTGCCAGCAGCCACGGCTTCGGGGGCACTGAAGCTTTCTTT.

The rearrangement links TRBV4-1 to TRBJ1-3, with TRBD1 as a possible D gene (5 bases). Looked up from germline, CDR1 is MGHRA and CDR2 is YSYEKL. The CDR3 runs 16 residues. Trimming stripped 1 base from V and 0 bases from J, with 10 bases between. The DNA of the CDR3 is TGCGCCAGCAGCCAAGTGGACAAATCCTCTGGAAACACCATATATTTT. Translating it yields CASSQVDKSSGNTIYF.

This clone was seen only once. The chain employs TRBV5-1 and TRBJ2-3; a possible D gene is TRBD2 (5 bases). Per germline, CDR1 SGHRS and CDR2 YFSETQ. CDR3 length: 13 amino acids. Trimming shortened V by 4 bases and J by 1 base, and 7 bases separated the two germline ends. The CDR3 DNA reads as TGCGCCAGCAGCGAGAGGGGCACAGATACGCAGTATTTT. The encoded protein is CASSERGTDTQYF.

The CDR3 DNA follows: TGTGCCAGCAGTTCGATTATCGGAGGCGATGAGCAGTTCTTC. Protein product: CASSSIIGGDEQFF. This sequence joins TRBV27 and TRBJ2-1, with D maybe TRBD2 (5 bases). The V end was cut by 4 bases, the J end by 8 bases, with 15 bases between. The germline V gene encodes CDR1 MNHEY and CDR2 SMNVEV (reference sequence). The CDR3 is 14 amino acids.

This clone has a single count. The rearrangement joins TRBV3-1 (or the pseudogene TRBV3-2) to TRBJ1-3; no clear D gene. The CDR3 loop spans 13 amino acids. V lost 2 bases, J lost 11 bases, and 13 bases lay in between. The germline V gene encodes CDR1 LGHDT and CDR2 YNNKEL (reference sequence). CDR3 sequence (DNA): TGTGCCAGCAGCCAACCCGGGGTTGTCGCCATATATTTT. Translation: CASSQPGVVAIYF.

V and J are TRBV27 and TRBJ2-7; 9 bases match TRBD1. In germline, CDR1 is MNHEY, CDR2 SMNVEV (reference sequence). CDR3 length: 13 residues. The J segment lost 5 bases and the V segment lost 7 bases, leaving 6 bases of the junction unmatched. The CDR3 DNA follows: TGTGCCAGCAAAATACAGGGGGCAGACGAGCAGTACTTC. Protein sequence: CASKIQGADEQYF.

This sequence joins TRBV2 and TRBJ1-6; 9 positions match TRBD1. V was pared by 11 bases and J by 8 bases, with 13 bases of the junction left unmatched. The CDR3 extends over 15 amino acids. The germline gives CDR1 SNHLY, CDR2 FYNNEI. CDR3 coding DNA: TGTGCCGTCTCCGGGACAGGGCGCGAAGATTCACCCCTCCACTTT. It codes for CAVSGTGREDSPLHF.

The rearrangement links TRBV6-1 to TRBJ1-2; the D is unclear. Germline CDR1 MNHNS, CDR2 SASEGT. This CDR3 contains 13 residues. V dropped 3 bases and J dropped 4 bases, with 9 bases sitting between them. The CDR3: CASSDLRRYGYTF. CDR3 coding DNA: TGTGCCAGCAGTGACCTGAGGCGCTATGGCTACACCTTC.

The V gene is TRBV5-1, the J gene TRBJ1-2; 12 positions match TRBD1. This CDR3 has 17 amino acids. Trimming took 7 bases from V and 3 from J; bases not matched to a gene: 13. CDR1 SGHRS and CDR2 YFSETQ come from the germline V gene. CDR3 nucleotide sequence: TGCGCCAGCGTACCCGGGACAGGGGGCTTAGAAGACTATGGCTACACCTTC. It translates to CASVPGTGGLEDYGYTF.

The chain has TRBV21-1 and TRBJ2-3; the table calls TRBD2, which could not be checked here. TRBV21-1 is shown as a pseudogene. CDR3 length: 16 residues. The CDR3 here is CASSKRSGGGTDTQYF. The CDR3 DNA sequence: TGTGCCAGCAGCAAACGCTCCGGGGGGGGCACAGATACGCAGTATTTT.

The chain employs TRBV4-1 and TRBJ2-7; D is possibly TRBD2 (5 bases). The CDR3 is 15 residues long. Between the trimmed V and J ends, which lost 1 base and 4 bases, there was a span of 14 bases. CDR1 and CDR2 from the germline V gene are MGHRA and YSYEKL. In nucleotides, the CDR3 is TGCGCCAGCAGCCAAGTAGCAGCGGAGATATACGAGCAGTACTTC. Protein: CASSQVAAEIYEQYF.